A selection of T cell receptor beta chains follows, all from one sample in a study of T cell responses to AZD1222 COVID-19 vaccine. Data came from immunoSEQ multiplex PCR; TCRdb stores just in-frame clones and leaves some out. The data hold roughly 100,000 clones, with 82% observed a single time. The source was peripheral blood, collected on day 0 of AZD1222 vaccination. The receptor source for this set is an adult in good health. Each CDR3 is given with its conserved first and last residue. Fields, in order: clone size, J gene, V gene, D gene, CDR3 protein, CDR3 DNA. The D gene is left open where the match is weak. The size entry is marked missing in some rows and otherwise reads once, few, many or a size class.

.	TRBJ2-7	TRBV2	TRBD1	CASNRDREAYEQYF	TGTGCCAGTAACCGGGACAGGGAGGCCTACGAGCAGTACTTC
few	TRBJ1-2	TRBV27	TRBD1	CASRGETGDDYGYTF	TGTGCCAGCAGGGGGGAGACAGGGGACGACTATGGCTACACCTTC
.	TRBJ1-6	TRBV4-1	TRBD1	CASSPRWPGQGNSPLHF	TGCGCCAGCAGCCCCAGGTGGCCGGGACAGGGGAATTCACCCCTCCACTTT
.	TRBJ1-1	TRBV20-1	.	CTQQLVTEAFF	TGCACCCAACAGTTGGTTACTGAAGCTTTCTTT
.	TRBJ2-7	TRBV4-2	.	CASSPVGSSSYEQYF	TGTGCCAGCAGCCCTGTTGGCTCGAGCTCCTACGAGCAGTACTTC
.	TRBJ2-1	TRBV12-3/TRBV12-4	.	CASSLAGHNEQFF	TGTGCCAGCAGTTTAGCGGGCCACAATGAGCAGTTCTTC
.	TRBJ1-4	TRBV7-9	.	CASSLSGTKWGNEKLFF	TGTGCCAGCAGCTTATCGGGGACAAAGTGGGGTAATGAAAAACTGTTTTTT
.	TRBJ2-3	TRBV9	TRBD1	CASSVAQGLTDTQYF	TGTGCCAGCAGCGTAGCACAGGGGTTAACAGATACGCAGTATTTT
.	TRBJ2-2	TRBV7-2	.	CASSEGGPGTGELFF	TGTGCCAGCAGCGAGGGGGGGCCGGGGACCGGGGAGCTGTTTTTT
.	TRBJ1-2	TRBV5-8	.	CASSLARRKIALPNYGYTF	TGTGCCAGCAGCTTGGCCCGACGAAAGATAGCTTTACCTAACTATGGCTACACCTTC
.	TRBJ1-2	TRBV6-5	.	CASTSGAKANYGYTF	TGTGCCAGCACCTCAGGGGCTAAAGCTAACTATGGCTACACCTTC
.	TRBJ2-1	TRBV11-3	.	CASSLAPGREQFF	TGTGCCAGCAGCTTAGCCCCGGGGCGGGAGCAGTTCTTC
.	TRBJ1-2	TRBV14	TRBD1	CASSRRTGPATF	TGTGCCAGCAGCCGACGGACAGGGCCGGCCACCTTC
.	TRBJ1-5	TRBV6-1	.	CASSEFGQPNQPQHF	TGTGCCAGCAGTGAATTTGGACAGCCTAATCAGCCCCAGCATTTT
.	TRBJ2-7	TRBV3-1/TRBV3-2	.	CASSHTGSDEQYF	TGTGCCAGCAGCCATACGGGGAGTGACGAGCAGTACTTC
.	TRBJ2-3	TRBV9	TRBD2	CASSPASGVGDTQYF	TGTGCCAGCAGCCCGGCTAGCGGAGTGGGAGATACGCAGTATTTT
.	TRBJ2-1	TRBV5-1	TRBD2	CASSLASGTYNEQFF	TGCGCCAGCAGCTTGGCTAGCGGGACCTACAATGAGCAGTTCTTC
few	TRBJ1-2	TRBV28	.	CASSPPGPTGRGYTF	TGTGCCAGCAGCCCCCCGGGCCCGACTGGAAGGGGCTACACCTTC
.	TRBJ2-7	TRBV4-3	.	CASSQTLGPYEQYF	TGCGCCAGCAGCCAGACATTGGGCCCCTACGAGCAGTACTTC
.	TRBJ1-2	TRBV18	.	CASSERGTQAGYTF	TGTGCCAGCTCAGAGCGAGGGACCCAAGCTGGCTACACCTTC
.	TRBJ1-3	TRBV5-4	.	CASSLDTLSGNTIYF	TGTGCCAGCAGCCTGGACACCCTCTCTGGAAACACCATATATTTT
.	TRBJ1-2	TRBV4-1	.	CASSPGSGRDYGYTF	TGCGCCAGCAGCCCAGGTTCGGGCAGGGACTATGGCTACACCTTC
.	TRBJ1-1	TRBV6-2/TRBV6-3	.	CASSYPTGHTEAFF	TGTGCCAGCAGTTACCCGACAGGACACACTGAAGCTTTCTTT
.	TRBJ2-1	TRBV11-2	TRBD2	CASSLDPASGNEQFF	TGTGCCAGCAGCTTAGATCCCGCTAGCGGCAATGAGCAGTTCTTC
.	TRBJ1-2	TRBV7-9	TRBD1	CASSLGGAYRGSGENGYTF	TGTGCCAGCAGCTTAGGGGGGGCGTACAGGGGCTCCGGTGAAAATGGCTACACCTTC
.	TRBJ2-3	TRBV5-1	.	CASSLEGDTDTQYF	TGCGCCAGCAGCTTGGAGGGAGACACAGATACGCAGTATTTT
.	TRBJ1-1	TRBV9	TRBD1	CASSGQGAMNTEAFF	TGTGCCAGCAGCGGACAGGGGGCGATGAACACTGAAGCTTTCTTT
.	TRBJ2-1	TRBV7-2	TRBD2	CASSPPLAGGPDNEQFF	TGTGCCAGCAGCCCACCCCTAGCGGGGGGACCCGACAATGAGCAGTTCTTC
once	TRBJ1-5	TRBV30	.	CAWSFGDSMGSGPQHF	TGTGCCTGGAGTTTTGGCGATTCCATGGGTTCGGGGCCCCAGCATTTT
once	TRBJ2-1	TRBV16	.	CASSQSPAARFF	TGTGCCAGCAGCCAATCGCCGGCAGCTAGATTCTTC
.	TRBJ1-2	TRBV11-1	.	CASSKVTTGDYGYTF	TGTGCCAGCAGCAAAGTTACGACAGGTGACTATGGCTACACCTTC
.	TRBJ1-2	TRBV10-2	.	CASSDMKGRANYGYTF	TGCGCCAGCAGTGACATGAAGGGACGAGCTAACTATGGCTACACCTTC
.	TRBJ1-5	TRBV19	.	CASSMGVGNQPQHF	TGTGCCAGTAGTATGGGTGTGGGGAATCAGCCCCAGCATTTT
.	TRBJ1-2	TRBV10-1	.	CASTIRSYGYTF	TGCGCCAGCACAATCCGGAGCTATGGCTACACCTTC
few	TRBJ2-5	TRBV7-9	.	CASMTPQETQYF	TGTGCCAGCATGACGCCGCAAGAGACCCAGTACTTC
.	TRBJ1-2	TRBV7-2	TRBD1	CASSRTGRYGYTF	TGTGCCAGCAGCCGGACAGGGAGGTATGGCTACACCTTC
once	TRBJ2-5	TRBV5-1	.	CASSSRAETQYF	TGCGCCAGCAGCTCCAGGGCAGAGACCCAGTACTTC
.	TRBJ1-5	TRBV12-5	.	CASGFGGVSNQPQHF	TGTGCTAGTGGTTTCGGGGGAGTAAGCAATCAGCCCCAGCATTTT
.	TRBJ1-6	TRBV7-6	.	CASSLLIGRNSPLHF	TGTGCCAGCAGCTTATTGATAGGTCGTAATTCACCCCTCCACTTT
.	TRBJ1-5	TRBV6-5	TRBD1	CASRTGATFQPQHF	TGTGCCAGCAGGACAGGGGCTACGTTTCAGCCCCAGCATTTT
.	TRBJ1-2	TRBV10-3	.	CAISETVLRTQNYGYTF	TGTGCCATCAGCGAAACGGTCCTCAGGACCCAAAACTATGGCTACACCTTC
.	TRBJ2-1	TRBV19	.	CASSMGPPGAYNEQFF	TGTGCCAGTAGTATGGGCCCACCTGGCGCCTACAATGAGCAGTTCTTC
.	TRBJ1-1	TRBV5-1	.	CASSPGSSNTEAFF	TGCGCCAGCAGCCCAGGGAGTTCGAACACTGAAGCTTTCTTT